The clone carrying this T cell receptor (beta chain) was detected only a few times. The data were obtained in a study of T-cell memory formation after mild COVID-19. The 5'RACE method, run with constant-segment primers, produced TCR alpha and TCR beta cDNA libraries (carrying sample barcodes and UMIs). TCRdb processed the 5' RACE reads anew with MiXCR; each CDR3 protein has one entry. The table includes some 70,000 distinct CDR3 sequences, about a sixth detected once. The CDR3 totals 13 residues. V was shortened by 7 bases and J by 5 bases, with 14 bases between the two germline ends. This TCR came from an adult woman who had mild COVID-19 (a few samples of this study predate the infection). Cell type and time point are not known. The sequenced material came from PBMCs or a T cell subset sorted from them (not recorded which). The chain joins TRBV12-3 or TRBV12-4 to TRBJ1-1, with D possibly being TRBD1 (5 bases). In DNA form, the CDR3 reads TGTGCCAGCATGTCTGAGGGGTGGACTGAAGCTTTCTTT. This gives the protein CASMSEGWTEAFF.